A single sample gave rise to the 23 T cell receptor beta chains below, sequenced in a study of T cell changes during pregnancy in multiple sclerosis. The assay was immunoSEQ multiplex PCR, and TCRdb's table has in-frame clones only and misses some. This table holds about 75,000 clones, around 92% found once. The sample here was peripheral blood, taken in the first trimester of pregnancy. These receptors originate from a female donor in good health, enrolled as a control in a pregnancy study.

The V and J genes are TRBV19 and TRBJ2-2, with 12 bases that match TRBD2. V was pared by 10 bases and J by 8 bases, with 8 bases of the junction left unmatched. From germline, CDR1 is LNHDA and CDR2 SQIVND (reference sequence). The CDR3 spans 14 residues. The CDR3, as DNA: TGTGCCACCGCACTAGCGGGGGGTTGGGGGGAGCTGTTTTTT. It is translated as CATALAGGWGELFF.

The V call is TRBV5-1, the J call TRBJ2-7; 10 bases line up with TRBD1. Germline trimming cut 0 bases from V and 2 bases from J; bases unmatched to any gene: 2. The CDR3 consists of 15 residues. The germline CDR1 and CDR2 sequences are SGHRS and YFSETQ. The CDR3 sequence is CASSLGGTGAYEQYF. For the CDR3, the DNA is TGCGCCAGCAGCTTGGGTGGGACAGGGGCCTACGAGCAGTACTTC.

The CDR3 reads CASSFLGTGDEQFF. Here the CDR3 DNA reads TGTGCCAGCAGTTTCCTCGGGACAGGCGATGAGCAGTTCTTC. The rearrangement uses TRBV27 and TRBJ2-1; the match to TRBD1 covers 8 bases. V lost 3 bases to trimming and J lost 8 bases; unmatched junction nucleotides: 6. CDR3 size: 14 residues. CDR1 is MNHEY and CDR2 is SMNVEV in the germline V gene (reference sequence).

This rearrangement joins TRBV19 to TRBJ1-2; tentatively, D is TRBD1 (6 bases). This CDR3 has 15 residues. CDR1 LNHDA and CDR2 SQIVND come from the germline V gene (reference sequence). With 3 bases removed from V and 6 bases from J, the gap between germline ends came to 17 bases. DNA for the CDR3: TGTGCCAGTAGTATTCTCTTGGACAGCAGTCATGGCTACACCTTC. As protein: CASSILLDSSHGYTF.

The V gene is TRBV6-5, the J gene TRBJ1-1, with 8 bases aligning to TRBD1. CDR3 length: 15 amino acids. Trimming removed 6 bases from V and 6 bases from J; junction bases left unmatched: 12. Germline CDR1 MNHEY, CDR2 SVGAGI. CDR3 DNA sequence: TGTGCCAGCAGCCGGGGACAGGACGTTAGGCCTGAAGCTTTCTTT. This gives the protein CASSRGQDVRPEAFF.

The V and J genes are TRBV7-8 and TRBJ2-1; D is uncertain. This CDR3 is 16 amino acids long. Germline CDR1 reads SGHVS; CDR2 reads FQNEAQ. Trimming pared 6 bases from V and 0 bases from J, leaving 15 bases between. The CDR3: CASSFYGSSSYNEQFF. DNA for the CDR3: TGTGCCAGCAGTTTTTACGGGTCAAGCTCCTACAATGAGCAGTTCTTC.

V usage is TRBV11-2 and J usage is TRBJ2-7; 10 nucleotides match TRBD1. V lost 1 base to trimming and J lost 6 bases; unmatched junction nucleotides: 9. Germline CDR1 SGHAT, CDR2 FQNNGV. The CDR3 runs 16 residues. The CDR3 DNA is TGTGCCAGCAGCTTAGGGCCAAGACAGGGGGCTTCCGAGCAGTACTTC. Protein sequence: CASSLGPRQGASEQYF.

CDR3 amino acids: CASTQRSFSNQPQHF. The CDR3 DNA follows: TGTGCCAGCACCCAGAGGAGTTTTAGCAATCAGCCCCAGCATTTT. The chain couples TRBV6-1 to TRBJ1-5; the D is unclear. This CDR3 has 15 amino acids. Trimming cost V 7 bases and J 0 bases, with 13 bases left between them. In germline, CDR1 is MNHNS, CDR2 SASEGT.

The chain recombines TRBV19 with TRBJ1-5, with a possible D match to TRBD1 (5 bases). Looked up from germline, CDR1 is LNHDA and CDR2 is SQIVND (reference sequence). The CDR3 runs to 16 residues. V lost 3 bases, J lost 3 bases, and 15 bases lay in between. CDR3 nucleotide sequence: TGTGCCAGTAGTATGTACAGGAGAAATTTCAATCAGCCCCAGCATTTT. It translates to CASSMYRRNFNQPQHF.

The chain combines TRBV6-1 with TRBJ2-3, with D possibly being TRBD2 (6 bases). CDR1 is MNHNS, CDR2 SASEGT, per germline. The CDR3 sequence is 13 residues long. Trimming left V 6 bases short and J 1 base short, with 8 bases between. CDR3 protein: CASRTGGTDTQYF. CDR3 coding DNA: TGTGCCAGCAGAACGGGGGGCACAGATACGCAGTATTTT.

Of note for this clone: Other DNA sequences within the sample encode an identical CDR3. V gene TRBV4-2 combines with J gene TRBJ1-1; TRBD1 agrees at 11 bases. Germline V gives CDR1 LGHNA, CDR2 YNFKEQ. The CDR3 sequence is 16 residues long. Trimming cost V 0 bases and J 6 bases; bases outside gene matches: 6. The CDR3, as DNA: TGTGCCAGCAGCCAAGATCCCGGACAGGGGGCTTCTGAAGCTTTCTTT. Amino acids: CASSQDPGQGASEAFF.

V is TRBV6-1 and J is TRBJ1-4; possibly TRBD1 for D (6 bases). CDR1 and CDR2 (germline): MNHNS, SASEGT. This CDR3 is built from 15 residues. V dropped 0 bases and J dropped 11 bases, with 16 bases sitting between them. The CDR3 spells CASSEAQYGGQKLFF. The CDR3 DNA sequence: TGTGCCAGCAGTGAAGCGCAGTACGGGGGGCAGAAACTGTTTTTT.

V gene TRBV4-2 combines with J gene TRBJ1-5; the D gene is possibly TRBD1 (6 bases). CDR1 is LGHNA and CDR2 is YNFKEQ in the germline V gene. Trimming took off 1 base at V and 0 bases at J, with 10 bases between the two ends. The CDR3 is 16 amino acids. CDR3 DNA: TGTGCCAGCAGCCAAGTAGGACAGTATAGCAATCAGCCCCAGCATTTT. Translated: CASSQVGQYSNQPQHF.

The CDR3 is CASSQLDGLADQETQYF. The CDR3 coding sequence is TGTGCCAGCAGCCAGCTGGACGGGCTAGCGGACCAAGAGACCCAGTACTTC. The chain has TRBV4-2 and TRBJ2-5; 7 positions agree with TRBD2. This CDR3 is 17 amino acids long. Germline CDR1 LGHNA, CDR2 YNFKEQ. The J segment lost 0 bases and the V segment lost 3 bases, leaving 10 bases of the junction unmatched.

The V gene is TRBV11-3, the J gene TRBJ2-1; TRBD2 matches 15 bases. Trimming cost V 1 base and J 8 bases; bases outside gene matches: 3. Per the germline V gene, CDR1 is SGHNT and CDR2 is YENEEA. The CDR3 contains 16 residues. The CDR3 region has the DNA TGTGCCAGCAGCTTAGGGACTAGCGGGAGGGCCGATGAGCAGTTCTTC. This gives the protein CASSLGTSGRADEQFF.

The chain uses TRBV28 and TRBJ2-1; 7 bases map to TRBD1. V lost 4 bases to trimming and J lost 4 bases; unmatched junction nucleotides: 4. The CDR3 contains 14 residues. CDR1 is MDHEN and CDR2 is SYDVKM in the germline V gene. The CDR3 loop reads CASSSPTGYNEQFF. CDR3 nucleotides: TGTGCCAGCAGTTCGCCGACAGGGTACAATGAGCAGTTCTTC. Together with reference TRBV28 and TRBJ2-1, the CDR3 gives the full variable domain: DVKVTQSSRYLVKRTGEKVFLECVQDMDHENMFWYRQDPGLGLRLIYFSYDVKMKEKGDIPEGYSVSREKKERFSLILESASTNQTSMYLCASSSPTGYNEQFFGPGTRLTVL.

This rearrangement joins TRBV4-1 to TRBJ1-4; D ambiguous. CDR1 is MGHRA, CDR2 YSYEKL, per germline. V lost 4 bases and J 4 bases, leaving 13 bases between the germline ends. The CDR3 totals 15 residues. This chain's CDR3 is CASSPFGAFNEKLFF. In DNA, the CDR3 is TGCGCCAGCAGCCCTTTCGGAGCCTTTAATGAAAAACTGTTTTTT.

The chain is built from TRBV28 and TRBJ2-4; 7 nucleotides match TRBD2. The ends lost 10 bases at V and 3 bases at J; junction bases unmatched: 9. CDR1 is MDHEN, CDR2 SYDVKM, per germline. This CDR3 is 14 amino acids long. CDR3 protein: CATSRSGGKNIQYF. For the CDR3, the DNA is TGTGCCACCTCACGCTCGGGGGGCAAAAACATTCAGTACTTC.

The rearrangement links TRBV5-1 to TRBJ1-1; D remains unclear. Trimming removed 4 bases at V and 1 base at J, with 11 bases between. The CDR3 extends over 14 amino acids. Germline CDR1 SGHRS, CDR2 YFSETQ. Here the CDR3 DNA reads TGCGCCAGCAGCACCCCTGCAGGGAACACTGAAGCTTTCTTT. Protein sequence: CASSTPAGNTEAFF.

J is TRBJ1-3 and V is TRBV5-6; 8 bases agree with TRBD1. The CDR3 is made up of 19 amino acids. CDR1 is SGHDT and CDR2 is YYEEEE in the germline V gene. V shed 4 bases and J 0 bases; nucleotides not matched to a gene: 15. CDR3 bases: TGTGCCAGCAGCACGCGGACAGGGCTACGGATCGTCTCTGGAAACACCATATATTTT. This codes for CASSTRTGLRIVSGNTIYF.

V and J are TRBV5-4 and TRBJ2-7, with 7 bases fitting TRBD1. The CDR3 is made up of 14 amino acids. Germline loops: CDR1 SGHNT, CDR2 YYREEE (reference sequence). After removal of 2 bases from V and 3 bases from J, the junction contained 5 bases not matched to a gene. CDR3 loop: CASSLGGPYYEQYF. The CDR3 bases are TGTGCCAGCAGCTTAGGGGGCCCCTACTACGAGCAGTACTTC.

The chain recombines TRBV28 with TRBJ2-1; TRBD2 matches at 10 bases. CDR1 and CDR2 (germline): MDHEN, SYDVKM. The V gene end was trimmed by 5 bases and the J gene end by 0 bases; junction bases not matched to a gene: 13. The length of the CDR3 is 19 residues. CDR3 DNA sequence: TGTGCCAGCAGTCCCCCATTAGGGTCTAGCGGGAGCTCCTACAATGAGCAGTTCTTC. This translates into CASSPPLGSSGSSYNEQFF.

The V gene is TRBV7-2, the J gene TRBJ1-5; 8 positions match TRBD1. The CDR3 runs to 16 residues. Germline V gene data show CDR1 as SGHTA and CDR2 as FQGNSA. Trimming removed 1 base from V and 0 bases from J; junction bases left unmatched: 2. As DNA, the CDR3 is TGTGCCAGCAGCTTAGGGACAGGGACTAGCAATCAGCCCCAGCATTTT. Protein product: CASSLGTGTSNQPQHF.